These 5 T cell receptor beta chains originate from one sample sequenced in a study of T cell responses to AZD1222 COVID-19 vaccine. The method was immunoSEQ multiplex PCR; TCRdb's version includes in-frame clones alone and lacks a portion of them. Seen here are 150,000 to 200,000 clones, about nine tenths observed once, and the top ten hold 2.5% to 3%. The input for sequencing was peripheral blood, taken on day 0 of MenACWY control vaccination. Every receptor here comes from an adult in good health.

V gene TRBV9 combines with J gene TRBJ1-2; D is possibly TRBD1 (5 bases). CDR3 length equals 14 residues. In germline, CDR1 is SGDLS, CDR2 YYNGEE. The germline V and J ends were trimmed by 4 bases and 8 bases, with 18 bases remaining between them. The CDR3 DNA sequence: TGTGCCAGCAGCCTGACAGCCTCCTCGGGGGGCTACACCTTC. Translation gives CASSLTASSGGYTF.

The chain uses TRBV18 and TRBJ2-5, with D possibly TRBD2 on 5 matching bases. The CDR3 covers 15 residues. The V end lost 2 bases, the J end lost 3 bases, and 13 bases lay between the germline ends. From germline, CDR1 is KGHSH and CDR2 LQKENI. The CDR3: CASSPSGGKKETQYF. Here the CDR3 DNA reads TGTGCCAGCTCACCAAGCGGTGGAAAAAAAGAGACCCAGTACTTC.

The V gene is TRBV30, the J gene TRBJ1-5; D is ambiguous. There are 13 residues in the CDR3. Germline CDR1 reads GTSNPN; CDR2 reads SVGIG (reference sequence). Trimming left V 5 bases short and J 0 bases short, with 8 bases between. Here the CDR3 reads CAWGENSNQPQHF. The CDR3 DNA reads as TGTGCCTGGGGGGAAAATAGCAATCAGCCCCAGCATTTT.

The gene calls are TRBV10-3 and TRBJ2-3; the match to TRBD1 covers 11 bases. Looked up from germline, CDR1 is ENHRY and CDR2 is SYGVKD. The V gene end was trimmed by 10 bases and the J gene end by 5 bases; junction bases not matched to a gene: 11. The CDR3 is 15 amino acids. CDR3: CATMKRTGGEDTQYF. The CDR3 DNA follows: TGTGCCACCATGAAAAGGACAGGGGGCGAAGATACGCAGTATTTT.

The chain recombines TRBV30 with TRBJ2-3; D possibly corresponds to TRBD2 (6 bases). The germline V and J ends were trimmed by 4 bases and 2 bases, with 13 bases remaining between them. Germline CDR1 reads GTSNPN; CDR2 reads SVGIG (reference sequence). The CDR3 contains 14 residues. The CDR3 bases are TGTGCCTGGACTGGGACTCCTAACACAGATACGCAGTATTTT. Translating gives CAWTGTPNTDTQYF.